This T cell receptor (beta chain) was sequenced for a study of cytomegalovirus exposure and HLA in healthy donors (dated by TCRdb to the late 2010s). In terms of the full investigation: An earlier analysis of approximately 590 of the donors reported approximately 270 Gb of sequence data and around 110 million unique TCR beta sequences from about 179 million T cells. Roughly 320 gigabases of sequencing data and roughly 81 million unique TCR sequences made up an early release that covered some 640 HLA-typed donors. Of the 300 to 400 genotyped donors, roughly 85% fell in the genetic ancestry cluster associated with self-reported Caucasian donors. The aim of the study was to test whether cataloging public T cell receptors could identify signatures of past pathogen exposure. Using immunosequencing, the study profiled T cell repertoires from 500 to 800 subjects and related those repertoires to cytomegalovirus serostatus. Along with the approximately 650-subject first cohort, a separate validation cohort of approximately 110 different subjects was used. The study combined high-throughput TCR immunosequencing, statistical association of individual TCRs with disease status, and machine learning to predict cytomegalovirus infection status. In a later analysis, previously published TCR beta repertoires from 670 or so donors were re-analyzed and high-resolution HLA genotyping was added so that TCR occurrence patterns could be studied. In the later analysis, no new phenotypic data were used to find candidate immune exposures; instead, reliance was placed on TCR beta sequences and their occurrence across donors. In an earlier analysis of 587 of the donors, high-throughput TCR beta sequencing was used to judge whether each TCR beta V gene segment behaved as functional or pseudogenic. Donor age, sex, ethnicity and CMV serostatus were compiled together with the repertoire data. In a later genetic analysis, genome-wide SNP genotypes for about 55% of the 666 donors were used, and that subset was treated as a discovery cohort. Every discovery cohort repertoire had been produced on one sequencing platform. Both class I and class II loci were covered by HLA typing, at four-digit resolution. Typing coverage differed by locus: A, B, C, DRB1 and DQB1 were typed in about 620-630 donors, DQA1 in 500 to 550, DPA1 in 600 to 610, and DPB1 in just under 490. Roughly 5 DR-DQ haplotypes were handled as single units for association and clustering, since linkage in the cohort was strong. Among 398 genotyped donors of the cohort, an average of approximately 250,000 unique TCR beta nucleotide sequences were sequenced per donor, 15% to 20% of them non-productive. Results and caveats for the whole study, not just this receptor: In a later analysis, most CMV-associated TCR beta chains were found to appear HLA-restricted, with HLA associations seemingly driven largely by CMV exposure. Correlated functional status among segregating V segments might reflect linkage disequilibrium, but an unknown experimental factor could not be ruled out. According to a later analysis, TCR association rates differed among HLA loci, with DRB1 alleles showing the most associated TCRs and HLA-C alleles showing the fewest. The study gave a list of under 200 TCR beta chains associated with cytomegalovirus. In a later genetic analysis, fewer N-insertions in productive TCRs were reported among donors in an Asian-associated ancestry cluster than the 666-donor mean. The cohort was sequenced for TCR beta chains only, and without alpha or paired-chain data the features that could be detected were limited. Assigning TCR associations to individual alleles was difficult when HLA alleles, especially DR and DQ, strongly co-occurred. A further reported finding was that TCR beta sequences accurately predicted the HLA-A and HLA-B alleles for most subjects in the first cohort. Some IMGT-functional V segments, including TRBV6-2 and TRBV6-3, could not be told apart with the 87-base-pair reads, so those segments were excluded. The authors suggested that the approach could potentially be generalized to other disease states and immunological phenotypes. Sequencing depth was assumed to be roughly uniform across donors in the presence/absence analyses, though that assumption may not hold. In both the original and validation cohorts, the classifier was reported to diagnose cytomegalovirus status with high specificity and sensitivity. About 17 rarely observed V segments, including chromosome 9 orphons, were excluded from the earlier analysis of some 590 of the donors because counts were too low. Because HLA typing was unavailable for some donors at each locus, only the typed subset was used in association tests. Immune exposure information for the cohort was limited to CMV serostatus. Several of the top co-occurrence clusters appeared to be linked to parvovirus B19, influenza, CMV and Epstein-Barr virus, according to a later analysis. In a later analysis, some 17,000 TCR beta sequences were associated with specific HLA alleles at a false discovery rate of 0.05. In an earlier analysis of 450 to 750 of the donors, most TCR beta V segments appeared in productive rearrangements about 87% or about 30% of the time, broadly matching IMGT annotations. Most TCR sequences were seen in very few donors, while some public TCRs were found in many individuals. A later analysis found that HLA-associated TCR beta chains were more clonally expanded and had lower generation probabilities than equally common non-associated chains. In a later genetic analysis, a missense DCLRE1C variant was associated with V-gene and J-gene trimming of TCR beta chains, and the association was replicated in an independent cohort. A few of the identified cytomegalovirus-associated TCR beta chains were confirmed in vitro to be specific for cytomegalovirus antigens. A cluster of highly shared sequence variants was judged likely to be a technical artifact of the sequencing pipeline.

The cohort comprised fewer than 750 healthy bone marrow donors. At the time of sampling, every cohort member was nominally healthy, though immune exposures that went unrecorded were likely present. The donor was CMV seronegative and was included in the group of over 300 seronegative cohort members. Every donor gave a peripheral blood sample, and the peripheral blood mononuclear cells from that sample were used for TCR beta sequencing. Genomic DNA extraction from the blood cell samples was performed with the Qiagen DNeasy Blood Extraction Kit. In this sample, this clone turned up once. The antigen it recognizes is unknown. It has no much larger one-base neighbor in the sample; base qualities were not kept. CDR1 SGDLS and CDR2 YYNGEE are derived from the germline V gene. Trimmed from V: 6 bases; trimmed from J: 6 bases; junction bases lacking a gene match: 5. The CDR3 holds 14 amino acids from the cysteine to the phenylalanine. CDR3 DNA is the only sequence kept; it has 42 bases, read in frame from the first base.

The method was the immunoSEQ multiplex PCR assay. For the multiplex PCR, a mixture combining 60 forward primers for TCR Vbeta segments and 13 reverse primers for TCR Jbeta segments was used. A multiplex PCR assay on genomic DNA amplified the CDR3 region of rearranged TCR beta genes. The amplified TCR beta libraries were sequenced on the Illumina HiSeq System as 87-base-pair reads. Regarding the original processing steps: A later analysis counted about 76 million unique TCR beta chains across the 666 repertoires, and around 9.9 million of these chains were shared by at least two donors. Raw reads were error-corrected and collapsed into unique sequences by a nearest-neighbor algorithm in which closely related sequences were merged to remove PCR and sequencing errors. To assign V, D and J gene segments, CDR3 sequences were aligned to IMGT reference sequences. Each retained sequence needed at least a six-nucleotide match to both a V gene segment and a J gene segment. Rearrangements were classified as productive when the CDR3 lacked stop codons and remained in frame with V and J, and all other rearrangements were classified as non-productive. CDR3 was defined by IMGT convention, running from the second conserved V-encoded cysteine to the conserved J-encoded phenylalanine. Sequences without an unambiguous match to a single V gene segment were excluded from the earlier analysis of 450 to 650 of the donors. In an earlier analysis of 587 of the donors, V segments were called functional above 56.7% productive rearrangements and were called segregating when the between-donor standard deviation exceeded 5%. A statistical classification framework was built to diagnose cytomegalovirus status from the catalog of TCR beta chain sequences. In a later analysis, V and J genes were assigned by comparing TCR nucleotide sequences against IMGT/GENE-DB human TR gene sequences. In a later analysis, CDR3 sequences and most-parsimonious VDJ recombination scenarios were assigned using the TCRdist pipeline. In a later analysis, each TCR beta chain was defined by its CDR3 amino acid sequence together with its V-gene family, and reads without a unique V-gene family were excluded. To address suspected cross-contamination and a sequencing artifact, a later analysis removed a few hundred highly shared, low-generation-probability nucleotide sequences. For each public chain, a later analysis derived a clonal expansion index from normalized ranks of inferred template counts within each repertoire. In a later analysis, generation probabilities were computed with a VDJ recombination model fitted to out-of-frame rearrangements, and the resulting probabilities were checked against IGoR. A later analysis scored TCR-TCR, TCR-HLA and TCR-CMV co-occurrence with hypergeometric tests, applying a repertoire-size bias correction to TCR pairs. A later analysis estimated false discovery rates by permuting HLA or CMV assignments 20 times. In a later analysis, co-occurring TCRs were grouped with DBSCAN, and TCRdist sequence similarity was added when clustering was performed within HLA-allele-positive subsets. Co-occurrence clustering excluded repertoires with fewer than 30,000 or more than 120,000 public chains, plus five with anomalous nucleotide sharing. TCRdb mirrors the immuneACCESS table, restricted to in-frame sequences. Some clones are absent from its copies; in checked studies, under half trace to an unresolved V gene, and the reason for the others is unknown. The V and J calls and clone size come from that table; D and trimming were worked out from the DNA. Counted in this sample were about 94,000 clones; 50% to 75% of them appeared once. Jointly, the top ten make up around 4% of the sample.

Input material: PBMCs. The chain uses TRBV9 and TRBJ2-2; 10 bases in the middle match TRBD1. The sequence was collected from a man aged 30-40 years in good health and CMV-seronegative. Here is the DNA: TGTGCCAGCACTTGGACAGGGGGAGCCGGGGAGCTGTTTTTT. Its amino acids are CASTWTGGAGELFF.